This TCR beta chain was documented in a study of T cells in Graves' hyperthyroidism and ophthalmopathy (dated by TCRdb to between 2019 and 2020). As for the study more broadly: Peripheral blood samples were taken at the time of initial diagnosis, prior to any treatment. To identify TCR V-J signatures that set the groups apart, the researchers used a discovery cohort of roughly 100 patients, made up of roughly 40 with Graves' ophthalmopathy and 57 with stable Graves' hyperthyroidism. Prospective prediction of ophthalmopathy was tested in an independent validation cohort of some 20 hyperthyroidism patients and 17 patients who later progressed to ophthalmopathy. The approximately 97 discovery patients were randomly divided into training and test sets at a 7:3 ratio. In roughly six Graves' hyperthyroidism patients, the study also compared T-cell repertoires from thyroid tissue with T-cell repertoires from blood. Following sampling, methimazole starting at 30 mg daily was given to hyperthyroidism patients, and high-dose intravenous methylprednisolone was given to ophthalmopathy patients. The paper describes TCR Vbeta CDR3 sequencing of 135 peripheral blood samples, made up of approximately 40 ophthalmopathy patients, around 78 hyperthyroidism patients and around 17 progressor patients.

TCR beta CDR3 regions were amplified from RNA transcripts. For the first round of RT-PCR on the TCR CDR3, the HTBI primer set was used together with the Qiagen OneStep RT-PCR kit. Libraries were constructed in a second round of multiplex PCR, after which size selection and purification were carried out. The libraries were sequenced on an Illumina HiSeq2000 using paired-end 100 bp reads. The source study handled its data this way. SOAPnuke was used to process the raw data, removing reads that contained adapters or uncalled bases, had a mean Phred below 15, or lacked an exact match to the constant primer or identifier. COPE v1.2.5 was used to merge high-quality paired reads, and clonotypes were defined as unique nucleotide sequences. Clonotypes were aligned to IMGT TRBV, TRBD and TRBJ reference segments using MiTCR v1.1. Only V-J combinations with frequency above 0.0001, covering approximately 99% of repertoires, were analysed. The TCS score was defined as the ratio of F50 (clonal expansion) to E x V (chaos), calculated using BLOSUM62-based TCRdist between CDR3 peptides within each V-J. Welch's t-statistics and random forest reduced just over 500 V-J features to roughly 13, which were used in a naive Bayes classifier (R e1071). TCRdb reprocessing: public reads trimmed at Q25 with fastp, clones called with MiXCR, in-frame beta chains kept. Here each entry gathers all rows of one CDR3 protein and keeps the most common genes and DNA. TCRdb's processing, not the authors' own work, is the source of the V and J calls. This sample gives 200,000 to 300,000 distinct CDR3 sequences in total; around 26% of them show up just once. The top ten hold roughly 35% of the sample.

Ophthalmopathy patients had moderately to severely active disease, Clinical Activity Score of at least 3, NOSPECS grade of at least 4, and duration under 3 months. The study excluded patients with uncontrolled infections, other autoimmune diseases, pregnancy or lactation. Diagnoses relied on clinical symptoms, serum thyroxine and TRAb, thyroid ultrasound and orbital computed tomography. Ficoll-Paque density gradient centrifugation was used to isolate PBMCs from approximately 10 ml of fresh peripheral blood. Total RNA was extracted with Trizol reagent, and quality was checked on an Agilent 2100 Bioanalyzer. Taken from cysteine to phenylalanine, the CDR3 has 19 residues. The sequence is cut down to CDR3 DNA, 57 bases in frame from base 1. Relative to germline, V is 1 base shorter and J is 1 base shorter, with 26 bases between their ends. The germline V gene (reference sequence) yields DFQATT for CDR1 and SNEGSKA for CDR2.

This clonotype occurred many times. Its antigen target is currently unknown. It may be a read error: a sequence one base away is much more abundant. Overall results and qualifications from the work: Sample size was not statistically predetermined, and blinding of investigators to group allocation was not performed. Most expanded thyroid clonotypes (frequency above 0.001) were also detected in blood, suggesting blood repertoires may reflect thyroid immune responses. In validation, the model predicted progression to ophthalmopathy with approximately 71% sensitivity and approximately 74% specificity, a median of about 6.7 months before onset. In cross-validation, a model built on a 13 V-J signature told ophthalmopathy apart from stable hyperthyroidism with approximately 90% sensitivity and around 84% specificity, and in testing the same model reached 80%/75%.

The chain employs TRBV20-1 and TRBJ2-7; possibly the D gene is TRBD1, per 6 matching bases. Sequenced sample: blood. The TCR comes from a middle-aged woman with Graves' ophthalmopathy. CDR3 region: CSARGRRDKGHIRSYEQYF. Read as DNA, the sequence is TGCAGTGCTAGAGGCCGCCGGGACAAGGGGCATATAAGGTCCTACGAGCAGTACTTC.